Listed below are T cell receptor beta chains from one sample, sequenced in a study of molecular identifiers for immune sequencing clone quantification. Each CDR3 protein gets one entry after TCRdb re-called the PCR reads with MiXCR. The table shows about 640,000 distinct CDR3 sequences, with 20% occurring only once. Source material: naive CD8+ T cells from blood, with Jurkat cell RNA spiked in. The receptor source for this set is a human donor in good health. Some libraries in this study had Jurkat cell RNA spiked in. The CDR3 runs from the conserved cysteine through the conserved F or W. Fields, in order: D gene, J gene, V gene, clone size, CDR3 protein, CDR3 DNA. D genes are given only for firm matches. Where a row states a size, it is once, few, many or the class of an expanded clone; other rows omit it.

TRBD2 | TRBJ2-5 | TRBV11-3 | - | CASSPGTSGGGQETQYF | TGTGCCAGCAGCCCCGGGACTAGCGGGGGAGGACAAGAGACCCAGTACTTC
- | TRBJ1-1 | TRBV10-3 | - | CAISESGGYSTEAFF | TGTGCCATCAGTGAGTCGGGGGGGTATTCGACTGAAGCTTTCTTT
TRBD1 | TRBJ1-1 | TRBV28 | many | CASSFRGDEAFF | TGTGCCAGCAGTTTCAGGGGGGATGAAGCTTTCTTT
- | TRBJ1-1 | TRBV30 | many | CAWRPPGSTEAFF | TGTGCCTGGAGACCTCCGGGGTCCACTGAAGCTTTCTTT
- | TRBJ2-3 | TRBV9 | many | CASSVARVEGRDTQYF | TGTGCCAGCAGCGTAGCCCGAGTGGAGGGTAGAGATACGCAGTATTTT
TRBD1 | TRBJ1-5 | TRBV27 | - | CASSLTWTGWTYQPQHF | TGTGCCAGCAGTCTAACGTGGACAGGTTGGACCTATCAGCCCCAGCATTTT
- | TRBJ2-1 | TRBV6-2/TRBV6-3 | - | CASSYSSGDNEQSF | TGTGCCAGCAGTTACTCGTCGGGAGACAATGAGCAGTCCTTC
TRBD1 | TRBJ1-1 | TRBV13 | many | CASSLADRVTEAFF | TGTGCCAGCAGCTTAGCTGACAGGGTAACTGAAGCTTTCTTT
- | TRBJ2-3 | TRBV5-4 | many | CASSQTWGDTQYF | TGTGCCAGCAGCCAGACTTGGGGAGATACGCAGTATTTT
- | TRBJ2-5 | TRBV28 | few | CASSFDVAVETQYF | TGTGCCAGCAGTTTTGACGTGGCGGTAGAGACCCAGTACTTC
- | TRBJ1-6 | TRBV27 | - | CASSFNSYNSPLHF | TGTGCCAGCAGTTTTAACAGTTATAATTCACCCCTCCACTTT
TRBD2 | TRBJ2-4 | TRBV20-1 | many | CSARDPLAGGLGKNIQYF | TGCAGTGCTAGAGATCCGCTAGCGGGAGGTTTAGGCAAAAACATTCAGTACTTC
- | TRBJ2-5 | TRBV5-6 | - | CASSLWDNQETQYF | TGTGCCAGCAGCTTGTGGGACAACCAAGAGACCCAGTACTTC
- | TRBJ2-2 | TRBV30 | many | CAWSATGYTGELFF | TGTGCCTGGAGTGCCACGGGTTACACCGGGGAGCTGTTTTTT
- | TRBJ2-3 | TRBV2 | many | CANLERGRGTDTQYF | TGTGCCAACCTGGAGAGGGGTCGGGGCACAGATACGCAGTATTTT
TRBD1 | TRBJ2-3 | TRBV7-9 | few | CASSILQGAEGDTQYF | TGTGCCAGCAGCATCTTACAGGGGGCGGAAGGAGATACGCAGTATTTT
- | TRBJ1-1 | TRBV7-9 | many | CASSLAFTLNTEAFF | TGTGCCAGCAGCTTAGCCTTCACTCTGAACACTGAAGCTTTCTTT
TRBD1 | TRBJ2-7 | TRBV19 | few | CATLGVGQAGYEQYF | TGTGCCACCCTTGGTGTGGGACAGGCCGGCTACGAGCAGTACTTC
- | TRBJ1-1 | TRBV19 | many | CATSRGNTEAFF | TGTGCCACCTCCAGGGGGAACACTGAAGCTTTCTTT
- | TRBJ2-3 | TRBV27 | - | CASSLGVNKHTDTQYF | TGTGCCAGCAGTTTAGGCGTCAACAAACACACAGATACGCAGTATTTT
- | TRBJ2-7 | TRBV9 | many | CASTPGDGSYEQYF | TGTGCCAGCACCCCCGGGGACGGTTCCTACGAGCAGTACTTC
- | TRBJ2-7 | TRBV27 | few | CASSLSDGSSYEQYF | TGTGCCAGCAGTTTATCGGACGGGAGCTCCTACGAGCAGTACTTC
- | TRBJ2-1 | TRBV7-9 | many | CASSPPWIDEQFF | TGTGCCAGCAGCCCCCCGTGGATCGATGAGCAGTTCTTC
TRBD2 | TRBJ2-7 | TRBV27 | many | CASKTSGRSEQYF | TGTGCCAGCAAAACTAGCGGGAGGAGTGAGCAGTACTTC
TRBD2 | TRBJ2-3 | TRBV19 | few | CASSIGGAGVGTDTQYF | TGTGCCAGTAGTATCGGGGGGGCAGGGGTGGGCACAGATACGCAGTATTTT
- | TRBJ1-3 | TRBV19 | few | CASSIGNTIYF | TGTGCCAGTAGTATAGGAAACACCATATATTTT
- | TRBJ1-1 | TRBV7-2 | many | CASSWPSWGEAFF | TGTGCCAGCAGCTGGCCGTCGTGGGGTGAAGCTTTCTTT
TRBD2 | TRBJ2-7 | TRBV4-1 | many | CASSLGLLDEQYF | TGCGCCAGCAGCCTGGGACTACTGGACGAGCAGTACTTC
TRBD2 | TRBJ2-3 | TRBV27 | many | CASSMPSGSSTDTQYF | TGTGCCAGCAGTATGCCTAGCGGGAGCAGCACAGATACGCAGTATTTT
- | TRBJ2-4 | TRBV4-1 | many | CASSRLVVSQNIQYF | TGCGCCAGCAGCCGTTTGGTAGTAAGCCAAAACATTCAGTACTTC
TRBD1 | TRBJ1-1 | TRBV4-3 | - | CASSQTRGGLQRAEAFF | TGCGCCAGCAGCCAGACCCGAGGGGGCCTTCAACGCGCTGAAGCTTTCTTT
- | TRBJ1-4 | TRBV12-3/TRBV12-4 | many | CASSLAPAINEKLFF | TGTGCCAGCAGTTTAGCACCAGCGATTAATGAAAAACTGTTTTTT
TRBD2 | TRBJ2-7 | TRBV20-1 | few | CSASSSGGPSSYGQYF | TGCAGTGCTAGTTCCAGCGGGGGGCCCAGCTCCTACGGGCAGTACTTC
- | TRBJ1-1 | TRBV27 | many | CASSGTIRSFEAFF | TGTGCCAGCAGTGGGACAATTCGCTCTTTTGAAGCTTTCTTT
- | TRBJ1-2 | TRBV6-2/TRBV6-3 | many | CASSSVRRGNYGYTF | TGTGCCAGCAGCTCCGTTCGGAGGGGAAACTATGGCTACACCTTC
TRBD2 | TRBJ2-7 | TRBV7-8 | few | CASSLVISGGRSYEQYF | TGTGCCAGCAGCTTAGTAATTAGCGGGGGGAGGTCCTACGAGCAGTACTTC
- | TRBJ2-7 | TRBV4-3 | few | CASSQGSTDSKQYF | TGCGCCAGCAGCCAAGGTTCGACTGACTCCAAGCAGTACTTC
TRBD2 | TRBJ2-3 | TRBV7-2 | many | CASSLRPSSSGGSDTQYF | TGTGCCAGCAGCTTACGGCCCTCGTCCAGCGGGGGGTCGGATACGCAGTATTTT
- | TRBJ2-3 | TRBV5-4 | many | CASSEQGVDPDTQYF | TGTGCCAGCAGCGAACAGGGAGTAGACCCAGATACGCAGTATTTT
- | TRBJ2-5 | TRBV4-1 | many | CASSVRINYPGTQYF | TGCGCCAGCAGCGTTCGGATTAACTACCCGGGTACCCAGTACTTC
TRBD2 | TRBJ2-7 | TRBV19 | few | CASSILLAGWNEQYF | TGTGCCAGTAGTATTCTACTAGCGGGATGGAACGAGCAGTACTTC
TRBD2 | TRBJ2-1 | TRBV6-5 | many | CASSHTGTSDNEQFF | TGTGCCAGCAGTCACACCGGGACTAGCGACAATGAGCAGTTCTTC
- | TRBJ2-1 | TRBV19 | - | CASSASGLNNEQFF | TGTGCCAGTAGTGCCTCGGGACTGAACAATGAGCAGTTCTTC
- | TRBJ2-3 | TRBV29-1 | many | CSVDPEVADTQYF | TGCAGCGTTGACCCCGAAGTGGCAGATACGCAGTATTTT
- | TRBJ2-7 | TRBV7-9 | many | CASSLDLGTAYEQYF | TGTGCCAGCAGCTTAGACCTTGGGACCGCCTACGAGCAGTACTTC
TRBD2 | TRBJ2-5 | TRBV11-2 | - | CASSLAGTTWETQYF | TGTGCCAGCAGCTTGGCCGGGACTACCTGGGAGACCCAGTACTTC